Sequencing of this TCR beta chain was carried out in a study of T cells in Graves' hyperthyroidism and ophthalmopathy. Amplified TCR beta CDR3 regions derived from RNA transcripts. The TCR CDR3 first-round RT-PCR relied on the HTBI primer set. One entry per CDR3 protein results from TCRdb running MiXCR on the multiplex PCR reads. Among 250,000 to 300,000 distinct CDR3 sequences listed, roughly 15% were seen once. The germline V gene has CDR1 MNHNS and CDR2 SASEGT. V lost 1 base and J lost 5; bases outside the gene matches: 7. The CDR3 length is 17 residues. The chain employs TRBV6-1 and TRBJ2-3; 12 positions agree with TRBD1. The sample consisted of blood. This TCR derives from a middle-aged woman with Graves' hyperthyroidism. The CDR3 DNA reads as TGTGCCAGCAGTGAAGGCCGGGACAGGGGGCCTGTAGATACGCAGTATTTT. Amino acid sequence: CASSEGRDRGPVDTQYF.